This TCR beta chain was profiled in a study of control samples from healthy donors and cancer patients. The repertoire was sequenced with immunoSEQ multiplex PCR; TCRdb's copy has only in-frame clones and lacks some. The sample carries 110,000 or so clones, just under 90% recorded once. This clonotype was obtained from a man younger than 45 in good health. Sequenced material: blood.

DNA for the CDR3: TGTGCCAGCTCACCACGGACGATGGGCTCTGGAAACACCATATATTTT. Residues: CASSPRTMGSGNTIYF. This rearrangement joins TRBV18 to TRBJ1-3; no reliable D call. Germline assignment: CDR1 KGHSH and CDR2 LQKENI. This CDR3 has 16 residues. V was cut by 1 base and J by 0 bases, with 10 bases left in between.